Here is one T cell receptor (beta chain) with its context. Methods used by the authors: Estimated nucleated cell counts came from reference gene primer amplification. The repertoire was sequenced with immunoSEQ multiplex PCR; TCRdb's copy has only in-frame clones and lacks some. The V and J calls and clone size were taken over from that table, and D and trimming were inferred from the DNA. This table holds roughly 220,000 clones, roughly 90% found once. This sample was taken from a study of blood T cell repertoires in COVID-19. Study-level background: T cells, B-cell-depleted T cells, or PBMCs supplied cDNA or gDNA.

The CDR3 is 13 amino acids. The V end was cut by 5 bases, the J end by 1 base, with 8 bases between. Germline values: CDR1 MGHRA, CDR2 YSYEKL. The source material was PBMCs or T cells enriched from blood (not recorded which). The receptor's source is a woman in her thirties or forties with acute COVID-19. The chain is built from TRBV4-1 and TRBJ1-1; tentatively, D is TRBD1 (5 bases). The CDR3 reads CASSIDRNTEAFF. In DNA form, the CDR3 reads TGCGCCAGCAGCATCGACAGGAACACTGAAGCTTTCTTT.